This T cell receptor beta chain comes out of a study of OX40 agonist ivuxolimab in advanced cancers. Study-wide background: Dose-escalation patients suffered from hepatocellular carcinoma, melanoma, renal cell or head and neck cancer. Having had anti-PD-1, anti-PD-L1 or anti-CTLA-4 therapy before was allowed, and around 44% had some.

Profiling relied on immunoSEQ multiplex PCR, and the TCRdb table lists in-frame clones only, not all of them. The sample lists more than 80,000 clones, about 89% occurring once. Worth noting for this clone: Its cognate antigen is unknown.

The CDR3 has 16 amino acids. Germline assignment: CDR1 SGHTA and CDR2 FQGNSA. Trimming took 6 bases from V and 4 from J; bases not matched to a gene: 11. Study-level results: In the expanded peripheral T cells, antigen specificity was never determined. Dose levels from 0.1 to 3.0 mg/kg saw CD4+ and CD8+ blood T cells expand clonally by week 6.

Sequenced material: CD4+ or CD8+ T cells sorted from blood, taken in a trial of the OX40 agonist ivuxolimab. This receptor was obtained from an adult with an advanced solid tumor such as melanoma, head and neck, liver or kidney cancer. The gene calls are TRBV7-2 and TRBJ2-3; 9 bases line up with TRBD2. The CDR3 is CASRSSGTVFPDTQYF. Here the CDR3 DNA reads TGTGCCAGCAGATCTAGCGGGACGGTCTTCCCAGATACGCAGTATTTT.